This T cell receptor (beta chain) came from a study of blood T cell repertoires in COVID-19. Study details: Acute-phase and convalescent COVID-19 samples originated in the United States, Italy and Spain. PBMCs, B-cell-depleted T cells, or T cells provided the cDNA or gDNA that made up the material.

Original data processing: Amplifying reference gene primers gave estimates of nucleated cell counts. Profiling relied on immunoSEQ multiplex PCR, and the TCRdb table lists in-frame clones only, not all of them. That table supplies the V and J calls and clone size; D and trimming were determined from the DNA. The data show about 90,000 clones, 86% seen once. This CDR3 region has 14 residues. Trimming took off 1 base at V and 6 bases at J, with 7 bases between the two ends. Germline lookup yields CDR1 SGHDN and CDR2 FVKESK. The receptor's source is a man at least 80 years old with acute or convalescent COVID-19. The specimen sequenced was peripheral blood. The rearrangement links TRBV14 to TRBJ1-6, with a weak D call TRBD1 (5 bases). The CDR3 loop reads CASSQAGINSPLHF. The CDR3 nucleotides read TGTGCCAGCAGCCAAGCAGGGATTAATTCACCCCTCCACTTT.